Shown below are 15 T cell receptor beta chains from a single sample sequenced in a study of blood T cell repertoires in COVID-19 (dated by TCRdb to 2018 to 2021). Library creation used the immunoSEQ multiplex PCR assay. In its TCRdb copy, this immuneACCESS table keeps in-frame sequences only and misses some clones. Where compared with another copy, unresolved V genes explain less than half of these, and the others have no known cause. A total of roughly 240,000 clones appear in this sample, about 86% of them only once. The ten most abundant clones make up 3% to 3.5% of the sample. Sequences were obtained from peripheral blood. The origin of the receptors is a woman aged 25 to 39 who had recovered from COVID-19.

The J gene is TRBJ1-2, the V gene TRBV2; D remains ambiguous. V lost 3 bases and J 7 bases, leaving 15 bases between the germline ends. From germline, CDR1 is SNHLY and CDR2 FYNNEI. The CDR3 extends over 14 amino acids. The CDR3 loop is CASSDAAGLVGYTF. Written as DNA, the CDR3 is TGTGCCAGCAGTGACGCGGCGGGTCTTGTTGGCTACACCTTC.

This chain connects TRBV6-2 or TRBV6-3 to TRBJ2-1, with a possible D match to TRBD2 (5 bases). This CDR3 spans 15 amino acids. Germline-derived CDR1 and CDR2 are MNHEY and SVGEGT. V lost 4 bases to trimming and J lost 6 bases, with 16 bases between them. CDR3 residues: CASSFSDARVNEQFF. Here the CDR3 DNA reads TGTGCCAGCAGTTTTAGCGACGCTAGGGTCAATGAGCAGTTCTTC.

The gene calls are TRBV6-2 or TRBV6-3 and TRBJ2-5; D call uncertain. V lost 2 bases, J lost 1 base, and 5 bases lay in between. The CDR3 covers 13 residues. Looked up from germline, CDR1 is MNHEY and CDR2 is SVGEGT. This CDR3 reads CASSYEVQETQYF. In DNA form, the CDR3 reads TGTGCCAGCAGTTACGAGGTCCAAGAGACCCAGTACTTC.

The V and J genes are TRBV11-2 and TRBJ2-5, with 7 bases lining up with TRBD1. The CDR3 spans 13 residues. Trimming cost V 5 bases and J 5 bases; bases outside gene matches: 5. CDR1 and CDR2 from the germline V gene are SGHAT and FQNNGV. Here the CDR3 reads CASSPGQAETQYF. In DNA form, the CDR3 reads TGTGCCAGCAGCCCCGGACAGGCGGAGACCCAGTACTTC.

This clone was recorded a few times. The gene calls are TRBV21-1 and TRBJ1-4. TRBV21-1 is tagged as a pseudogene. CDR3 length: 14 amino acids. The CDR3 protein is CASSTAGRGEKLFF. DNA of the CDR3: TGTGCCAGCAGCACCGCGGGAAGAGGTGAAAAACTGTTTTTT.

The chain is built from TRBV4-1 and TRBJ2-7; D is perhaps TRBD2 (5 bases). This CDR3 has 14 residues. Trimming removed 10 bases from V and 2 bases from J, with 18 bases in between. From germline, CDR1 is MGHRA and CDR2 YSYEKL. DNA for the CDR3: TGCGCCACCTCGAGGGAGACCGGCCCCTACGAGCAGTACTTC. Translating it yields CATSRETGPYEQYF.

The chain has TRBV4-2 and TRBJ2-5; TRBD2 matches at 12 bases. This CDR3 is 17 amino acids long. With 4 bases clipped from V and 5 bases from J, the junction kept 11 bases outside the gene matches. Germline V lookup: CDR1 LGHNA, CDR2 YNFKEQ. In nucleotides, the CDR3 is TGTGCCAGCAGCCCCCGGGGAACTAGCGGGGGGTGGGAGACCCAGTACTTC. It encodes CASSPRGTSGGWETQYF.

The CDR3 sequence is CASSHRGGYGYTF. The CDR3 DNA reads as TGTGCCAGCAGCCACAGGGGTGGCTATGGCTACACCTTC. This chain joins TRBV6-5 and TRBJ1-2; the match to TRBD1 covers 7 bases. The CDR3 is made up of 13 amino acids. V lost 6 bases to trimming and J lost 4 bases; unmatched junction nucleotides: 5. Germline CDR1 MNHEY, CDR2 SVGAGI.

This clone came up a few times. This sequence joins TRBV4-1 and TRBJ2-1; unclear D gene. Germline CDR1 reads MGHRA; CDR2 reads YSYEKL. Trimming shortened V by 1 base and J by 0 bases, and 10 bases separated the two germline ends. The CDR3 loop spans 16 amino acids. CDR3 loop: CASSQGAYSSYNEQFF. The CDR3 coding sequence is TGCGCCAGCAGCCAAGGGGCCTACAGCTCCTACAATGAGCAGTTCTTC.

The chain has TRBV7-9 and TRBJ1-6; 7 bases are a match to TRBD1. The CDR3 sequence is 16 residues long. The junction had 6 bases not matched to a gene; V was cut back by 4 bases and J by 3 bases. From germline, CDR1 is SEHNR and CDR2 FQNEAQ (reference sequence). CDR3 nucleotide sequence: TGTGCCAGCAGCTCCAACAGGGGCGGCTATAATTCACCCCTCCACTTT. Protein sequence: CASSSNRGGYNSPLHF.

CDR3 protein: CASSLARGNYNEQFF. DNA of the CDR3: TGTGCCAGCAGCTTAGCCAGGGGAAACTACAATGAGCAGTTCTTC. This chain joins TRBV7-9 and TRBJ2-1, with D possibly being TRBD1 (6 bases). CDR1 and CDR2 (germline): SEHNR, FQNEAQ (reference sequence). The CDR3 has 15 residues. The V and J ends lost 0 bases and 3 bases respectively, with 9 bases between them.

This chain joins TRBV3-1 (or the pseudogene TRBV3-2) and TRBJ1-1; D call uncertain. Per germline, CDR1 LGHDT and CDR2 YNNKEL (reference sequence). Trimming shortened V by 0 bases and J by 6 bases, and 11 bases separated the two germline ends. This CDR3 comprises 14 residues. The DNA of the CDR3 is TGTGCCAGCAGCCAAGACGGTCCCACAGCTGAAGCTTTCTTT. This sequence encodes CASSQDGPTAEAFF.

J is TRBJ2-7 and V is TRBV5-4, with 11 bases matching TRBD2. CDR1 and CDR2 (germline): SGHNT, YYREEE (reference sequence). This CDR3 region has 15 residues. After removal of 3 bases from V and 4 bases from J, the junction contained 6 bases not matched to a gene. The CDR3 protein is CASSSVSGGAYEQYF. The DNA of the CDR3 is TGTGCCAGCAGCTCCGTTAGCGGGGGGGCTTACGAGCAGTACTTC.

This clone has a handful of counts. The CDR3: CASSFRGETQYF. In nucleotides, the CDR3 is TGTGCCAGCAGTTTTCGCGGAGAGACCCAGTACTTC. This chain joins TRBV27 and TRBJ2-5, with D unresolved. The CDR3 runs to 12 residues. Per germline, CDR1 MNHEY and CDR2 SMNVEV (reference sequence). The germline V and J ends were trimmed by 3 bases and 4 bases, with 6 bases remaining between them.

V and J are TRBV7-9 and TRBJ1-1; 7 positions agree with TRBD1. The trim removed 3 bases at V and 7 bases at J, leaving 2 bases unmatched. This CDR3 has 12 residues. Germline V gene lookup returns CDR1 SEHNR and CDR2 FQNEAQ (reference sequence). The CDR3 sequence is CASSFGQVEAFF. For the CDR3, the DNA is TGTGCCAGCAGCTTCGGACAGGTTGAAGCTTTCTTT. The whole variable domain, remainder taken from reference TRBV7-9 and TRBJ1-1, is DTGVSQNPRHKITKRGQNVTFRCDPISEHNRLYWYRQTLGQGPEFLTYFQNEAQLEKSRLLSDRFSAERPKGSFSTLEIQRTEQGDSAMYLCASSFGQVEAFFGQGTRLTVV.